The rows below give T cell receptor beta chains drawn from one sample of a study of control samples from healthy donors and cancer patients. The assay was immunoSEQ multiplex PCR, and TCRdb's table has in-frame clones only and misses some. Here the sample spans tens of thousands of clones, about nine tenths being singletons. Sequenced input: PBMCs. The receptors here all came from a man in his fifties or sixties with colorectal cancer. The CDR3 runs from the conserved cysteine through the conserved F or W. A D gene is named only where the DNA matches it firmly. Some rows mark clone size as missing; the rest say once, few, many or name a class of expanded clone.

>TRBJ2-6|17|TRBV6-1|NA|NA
CASSETRSWSGANVLTF
TGTGCCAGCAGTGAGACCCGCTCATGGTCTGGGGCCAACGTCCTGACTTTC
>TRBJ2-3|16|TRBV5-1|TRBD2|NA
CASSTGLAGDTDTQYF
TGCGCCAGCAGCACCGGACTAGCGGGGGACACAGATACGCAGTATTTT
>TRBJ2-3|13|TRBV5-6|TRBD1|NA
CASSLGTGAWVYF
TGTGCCAGCAGCTTGGGGACAGGGGCTTGGGTGTATTTT
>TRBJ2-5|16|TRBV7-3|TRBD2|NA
CASSLTSGGYQETQYF
TGTGCCAGCAGCTTAACCTCGGGGGGGTACCAAGAGACCCAGTACTTC
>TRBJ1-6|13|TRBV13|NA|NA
CASSLGGSSPLHF
TGTGCCAGCAGCTTAGGTGGCAGCTCACCCCTCCACTTT
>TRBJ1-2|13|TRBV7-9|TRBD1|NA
CATWTGTHYGYTF
TGTGCCACCTGGACAGGAACCCACTATGGCTACACCTTC
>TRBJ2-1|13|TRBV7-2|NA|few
CASSPQGLDEQFF
TGTGCCAGCAGCCCCCAGGGTTTGGATGAGCAGTTCTTC
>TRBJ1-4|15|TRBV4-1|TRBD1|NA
CASSPRDRVAEKLFF
TGCGCCAGCAGCCCCCGGGACAGGGTTGCCGAAAAACTGTTTTTT
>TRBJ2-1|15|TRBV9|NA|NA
CASSRDSIRSQEQFF
TGTGCCAGCAGCCGGGACTCAATACGGTCCCAAGAGCAGTTCTTC
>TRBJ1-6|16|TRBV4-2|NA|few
CASSQGDSVYNSPLHF
TGTGCCAGCAGCCAAGGCGACAGTGTCTATAATTCACCCCTCCACTTT
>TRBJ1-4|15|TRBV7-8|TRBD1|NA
CASSRDRGVSEKLFF
TGTGCCAGCAGCCGAGACAGGGGTGTCAGTGAAAAACTGTTTTTT
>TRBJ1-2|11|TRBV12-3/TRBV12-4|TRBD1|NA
CASGQGYGYTF
TGTGCCAGCGGACAGGGTTATGGCTACACCTTC
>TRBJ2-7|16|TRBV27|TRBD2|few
CASSPLAGGHTYEQYF
TGTGCCAGCAGTCCACTAGCGGGGGGCCACACCTACGAGCAGTACTTC
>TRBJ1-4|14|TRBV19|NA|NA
CASSARGGYEKLFF
TGTGCCAGTAGTGCCCGGGGCGGGTATGAAAAACTGTTTTTT
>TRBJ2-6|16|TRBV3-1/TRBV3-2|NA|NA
CASSPPKVPGANVLTF
TGTGCCAGCAGCCCTCCTAAGGTCCCTGGGGCCAACGTCCTGACTTTC
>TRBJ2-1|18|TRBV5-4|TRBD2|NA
CASSSRGSGGFSYNEQFF
TGTGCCAGCAGCTCACGGGGTAGCGGGGGGTTTTCCTACAATGAGCAGTTCTTC
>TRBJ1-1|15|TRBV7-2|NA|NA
CASSLVGSTNTEAFF
TGTGCCAGCAGCTTAGTGGGGAGCACGAACACTGAAGCTTTCTTT
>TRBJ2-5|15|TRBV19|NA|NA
CASSIGGSLQETQYF
TGTGCCAGTAGTATAGGCGGCAGCTTACAAGAGACCCAGTACTTC
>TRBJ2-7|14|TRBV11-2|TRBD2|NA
CASSFSGGGYEQYF
TGTGCCAGCAGCTTTAGTGGGGGGGGCTACGAGCAGTACTTC
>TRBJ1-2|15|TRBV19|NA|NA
CASSSIVGGDYGYTF
TGTGCCAGTAGTTCCATTGTCGGGGGGGACTATGGCTACACCTTC
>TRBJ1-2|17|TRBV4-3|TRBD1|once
CASSQAGVGQGDYGYTF
TGCGCCAGCAGCCAAGCCGGGGTTGGACAGGGGGACTATGGCTACACCTTC
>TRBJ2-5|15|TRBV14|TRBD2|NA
CASSQDLGGEETQYF
TGTGCCAGCAGCCAAGATCTTGGGGGGGAAGAGACCCAGTACTTC
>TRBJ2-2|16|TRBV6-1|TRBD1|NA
CASSEGTGGYTGELFF
TGTGCCAGCAGTGAAGGGACAGGGGGATACACCGGGGAGCTGTTTTTT
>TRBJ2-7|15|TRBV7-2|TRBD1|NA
CASSRDRVPMDEQYF
TGTGCCAGCAGCCGCGACAGGGTACCCATGGACGAGCAGTACTTC
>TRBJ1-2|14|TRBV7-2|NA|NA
CASSSRTENYGYTF
TGTGCCAGCAGCTCCCGGACGGAGAACTATGGCTACACCTTC
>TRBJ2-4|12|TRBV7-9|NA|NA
CASSFPQDIQYF
TGTGCCAGCAGCTTCCCCCAGGACATTCAGTACTTC
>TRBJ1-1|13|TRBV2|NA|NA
CASSPQVGTEAFF
TGTGCCAGCAGTCCTCAGGTCGGGACTGAAGCTTTCTTT
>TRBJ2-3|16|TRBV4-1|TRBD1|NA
CASSPSRTGLTDTQYF
TGCGCCAGCAGCCCCTCCCGGACAGGGCTTACAGATACGCAGTATTTT
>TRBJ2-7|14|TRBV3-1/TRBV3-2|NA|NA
CASRLDGASYEQYF
TGTGCCAGCAGACTGGATGGGGCCTCCTACGAGCAGTACTTC
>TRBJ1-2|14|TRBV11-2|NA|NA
CASSAHRAGEGYTF
TGTGCCAGCAGCGCACATAGGGCAGGGGAAGGCTACACCTTC
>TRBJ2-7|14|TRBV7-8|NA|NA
CASSLARLAYEQYF
TGTGCCAGCAGCTTAGCGAGGCTAGCATATGAGCAGTACTTC
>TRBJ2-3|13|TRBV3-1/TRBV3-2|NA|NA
CASSPKSGQAQYF
TGTGCCAGCAGCCCGAAAAGCGGGCAGGCGCAGTATTTT
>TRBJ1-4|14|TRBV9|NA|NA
CASSVAIGDEKLFF
TGTGCCAGCAGCGTAGCTATCGGGGATGAAAAACTGTTTTTT
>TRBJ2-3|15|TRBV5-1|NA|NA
CASSLERGSTDTQYF
TGCGCCAGCAGCTTGGAGAGAGGTAGCACAGATACGCAGTATTTT
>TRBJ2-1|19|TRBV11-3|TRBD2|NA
CASSFGLAGDIYSYNEQFF
TGTGCCAGCAGCTTCGGACTAGCGGGGGACATCTACTCCTACAATGAGCAGTTCTTC
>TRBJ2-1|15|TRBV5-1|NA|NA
CASSLGDLPLNEQFF
TGCGCCAGCAGCTTGGGGGACCTCCCGTTAAATGAGCAGTTCTTC
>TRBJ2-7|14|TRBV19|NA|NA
CASSIWPSPYEQYF
TGTGCCAGTAGTATATGGCCAAGTCCCTACGAGCAGTACTTC
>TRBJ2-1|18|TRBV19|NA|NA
CASSGGGLASSSYNEQFF
TGTGCCAGTAGTGGGGGTGGGCTAGCTTCGAGCTCCTACAATGAGCAGTTCTTC
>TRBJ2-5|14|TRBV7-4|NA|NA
CASSPRDSQETQYF
TGTGCCAGCAGCCCCCGGGATAGCCAAGAGACCCAGTACTTC
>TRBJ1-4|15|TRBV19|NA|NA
CASSSPGDVHEKLFF
TGTGCCAGTAGCTCACCAGGGGACGTTCATGAAAAACTGTTTTTT
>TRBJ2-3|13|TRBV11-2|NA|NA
CASSLSVGDTQYF
TGTGCCAGCAGCTTATCCGTTGGGGATACGCAGTATTTT
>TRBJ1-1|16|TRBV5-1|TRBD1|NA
CASSLAQGEGGTEAFF
TGCGCCAGCAGCTTGGCTCAGGGGGAGGGGGGCACTGAAGCTTTCTTT
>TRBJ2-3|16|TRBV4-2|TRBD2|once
CASSPWTSGRTDTQYF
TGTGCCAGCAGCCCCTGGACTAGCGGGAGAACAGATACGCAGTATTTT
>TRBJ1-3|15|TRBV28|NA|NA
CASSLPGSSGNTIYF
TGTGCCAGCAGTTTGCCAGGGAGCTCTGGAAACACCATATATTTT
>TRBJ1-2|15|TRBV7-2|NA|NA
CASSLATGQSYGYTF
TGTGCCAGCAGCTTAGCGACAGGTCAGAGCTATGGCTACACCTTC
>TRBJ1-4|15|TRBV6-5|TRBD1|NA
CASSSGQPTNEKLFF
TGTGCCAGCAGTTCGGGACAGCCAACTAATGAAAAACTGTTTTTT
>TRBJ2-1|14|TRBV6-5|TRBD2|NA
CASSTGLAGNEQFF
TGTGCCAGCAGTACGGGACTAGCGGGGAATGAGCAGTTCTTC